Listed below are T cell receptor beta chains from one sample, sequenced in a study of long-term antiretroviral therapy in people with HIV. Assay used: immunoSEQ multiplex PCR; TCRdb lists only in-frame clones, some missing. The sample lists roughly 45,000 clones, approximately 79% seen once, with roughly 3% in the top ten. Sequencing used unsorted PBMCs, obtained 0.8 years after starting antiretroviral therapy. The receptor set was obtained from a woman aged 18-29 years with HIV. Both conserved end residues are part of each CDR3. A D gene is named only where the DNA matches it firmly. The size of a clone is reported for some rows only, either as once, few or many, or as a class for expanded clones.

NA | TRBJ2-5 | NA | TRBV27 | 14 | TGTGCCAGCAGATCCCGGCCCGGTTGGGAGACCCAGTACTTC | CASRSRPGWETQYF
NA | TRBJ1-4 | NA | TRBV4-3 | 13 | TGCGCCAGCAGCCAAGATCGTGGGGAAAAACTGTTTTTT | CASSQDRGEKLFF
once | TRBJ2-1 | NA | TRBV9 | 16 | TGTGCCAGCAGCGAATGGGGGGCGTTTTCGCTGCCTGAGCAGTTCTTC | CASSEWGAFSLPEQFF
NA | TRBJ2-7 | TRBD2 | TRBV7-2 | 15 | TGTGCCAGCAGTTATTGGACTAGCGGGAATTACGAGCAGTACTTC | CASSYWTSGNYEQYF
NA | TRBJ2-7 | TRBD1 | TRBV6-5 | 14 | TGTGCCAGCAGTTCGGACAGGGGTGGCTACGAGCAGTACTTC | CASSSDRGGYEQYF
once | TRBJ1-1 | NA | TRBV5-1 | 14 | TGCGCCAGCAGCTTGGGGGGAGGTAGGACTGAAGCTTTCTTT | CASSLGGGRTEAFF
NA | TRBJ1-1 | NA | TRBV19 | 14 | TGTGCCAGTAGTACCTTCGGACTCCCGGGGAAAGCTTTCTTT | CASSTFGLPGKAFF
once | TRBJ2-7 | TRBD1 | TRBV11-2 | 14 | TGTGCCAGCAGCCCCGGGACAGGGATCCACGAGCAGTACTTC | CASSPGTGIHEQYF
NA | TRBJ2-2 | TRBD2 | TRBV6-4 | 15 | TGTGCCAGCAGGGGCACTAGCGGGAGCGATGGGGAGCTGTTTTTT | CASRGTSGSDGELFF
once | TRBJ1-2 | NA | TRBV10-1 | 12 | TGCGCCAGCAGTGCATTGGGCGCTGGCTACACCTTC | CASSALGAGYTF
NA | TRBJ1-1 | TRBD1 | TRBV27 | 14 | TGTGCCAGCAATGCACAGGGGGAAAACACTGAAGCTTTCTTT | CASNAQGENTEAFF
NA | TRBJ2-7 | TRBD2 | TRBV11-1 | 15 | TGTGCCAGCACCAGTAGCGGGCGCCGGTCCTACGAGCAGTACTTC | CASTSSGRRSYEQYF
NA | TRBJ2-2 | NA | TRBV9 | 16 | TGTGCCAGCAGCGCCTTCGGGACTCGCATCACCGGGGAGCTGTTTTTT | CASSAFGTRITGELFF
few | TRBJ1-2 | TRBD1 | TRBV6-1 | 14 | TGTGCCAGCAGTGAAGAGGGGACAGGGGAAGGCTACACCTTC | CASSEEGTGEGYTF
NA | TRBJ2-3 | TRBD2 | TRBV4-3 | 15 | TGCGCCAGCAGCCCCTATAGCGGGAGCGCAGATACGCAGTATTTT | CASSPYSGSADTQYF
few | TRBJ2-2 | NA | TRBV27 | 13 | TGTGCCAGCAGTTTCCGAGGATTTCGGGAGCTGTTTTTT | CASSFRGFRELFF
NA | TRBJ2-1 | TRBD2 | TRBV27 | 15 | TGTGCCAGCACTCAAGGGGCGGGAGGGTACAATGAGCAGTTCTTC | CASTQGAGGYNEQFF
NA | TRBJ2-7 | TRBD2 | TRBV15 | 14 | TGTGCCACCAGCAGAGGACTAGCGGGTAGCGAGCAGTACTTC | CATSRGLAGSEQYF
NA | TRBJ1-5 | TRBD1 | TRBV7-9 | 16 | TGTGCCAGCAGCATAGGCGACAGGGGAGTTAATCAGCCCCAGCATTTT | CASSIGDRGVNQPQHF
NA | TRBJ1-2 | NA | TRBV7-9 | 14 | TGTGCCAGCAGCTTAGCGCCCGGGAGCTATGGCTACACCTTC | CASSLAPGSYGYTF
NA | TRBJ1-2 | NA | TRBV2 | 15 | TGTGCCAGCTTATTTACTGGAACAGGGAACTATGGCTACACCTTC | CASLFTGTGNYGYTF
once | TRBJ2-1 | TRBD2 | TRBV15 | 15 | TGTGCCACCAGCAGAGACCCTCTTGTGGCGGGAGTTCAGTTCTTC | CATSRDPLVAGVQFF
NA | TRBJ2-1 | TRBD2 | TRBV4-1 | 13 | TGCGCCAGCAGCCGGACTAGCGGGGACGAGCAGTTCTTC | CASSRTSGDEQFF
once | TRBJ2-2 | TRBD2 | TRBV7-2 | 14 | TGTGCCAGCAGGGGCGGGAGAAACACCGGGGAGCTGTTTTTT | CASRGGRNTGELFF
NA | TRBJ2-3 | TRBD2 | TRBV5-1 | 16 | TGCGCCAGCGGTCGAATAGCGGGAGAGGGGACAGATACGCAGTATTTT | CASGRIAGEGTDTQYF
few | TRBJ1-2 | TRBD1 | TRBV5-4 | 16 | TGTGCCAGCAGCTTGGGACAGGGGTGGGGGAACTATGGCTACACCTTC | CASSLGQGWGNYGYTF
NA | TRBJ1-2 | NA | TRBV6-6 | 13 | TGTGCCAGCAGTTACGGGAGTTCGTATGGCTACACCTTC | CASSYGSSYGYTF
NA | TRBJ1-1 | NA | TRBV28 | 17 | TGTGCCAGCATAAAAACAGGGTCATTTGAGATGAACACTGAAGCTTTCTTT | CASIKTGSFEMNTEAFF
NA | TRBJ2-7 | NA | TRBV7-3 | 16 | TGTGCCAGCAGCGCTCTGTCGGGACCGAAGTCCTACGAGCAGTACTTC | CASSALSGPKSYEQYF
NA | TRBJ1-2 | NA | TRBV9 | 13 | TGTGCCAGCAGCGTAGAGCGTGGCTATGGCTACACCTTC | CASSVERGYGYTF
NA | TRBJ2-1 | TRBD2 | TRBV25-1 | 17 | TGTGCCAGCAGTGAAGGAGCTAGCGGGAGCCTCTACAATGAGCAGTTCTTC | CASSEGASGSLYNEQFF
NA | TRBJ1-4 | NA | TRBV9 | 14 | TGTGCCAGCAGCGTAGGGGCGCGAGGCGAAAAACTGTTTTTT | CASSVGARGEKLFF
once | TRBJ2-1 | TRBD2 | TRBV10-3 | 15 | TGTGCCATCAGTGAACTAGCGACTAACTACAATGAGCAGTTCTTC | CAISELATNYNEQFF
NA | TRBJ2-7 | TRBD2 | TRBV4-1 | 18 | TGCGCCAGCAGCCAAGATAAAATAGCGGGAGGGCTAACCTACGAGCAGTACTTC | CASSQDKIAGGLTYEQYF
NA | TRBJ2-1 | TRBD2 | TRBV11-2 | 16 | TGTGCCAGCAGCTTAGTCGCGGGACTACGTTACAATGAGCAGTTCTTC | CASSLVAGLRYNEQFF
NA | TRBJ2-1 | TRBD2 | TRBV15 | 16 | TGTGCCACCAGCAGAGAACTAGCGGAGCTTGTTACTGAGCAGTTCTTC | CATSRELAELVTEQFF
NA | TRBJ1-2 | NA | TRBV10-3 | 14 | TGTGCCATCAGTGGTTGGGGGCTGGGAGGTGGCTACACCTTC | CAISGWGLGGGYTF
once | TRBJ2-5 | NA | TRBV6-6 | 16 | TGTGCCAGCAGTTACTCAGGGACCTTTGGGCCGGAGACCCAGTACTTC | CASSYSGTFGPETQYF
NA | TRBJ2-3 | TRBD2 | TRBV7-3 | 16 | TGTGCCAGCAGCCCGAGGAGAGGGACTACGGCAGATACGCAGTATTTT | CASSPRRGTTADTQYF
NA | TRBJ1-1 | NA | TRBV7-9 | 19 | TGTGCCAGCAGCTTAGTAGGGTGGAACCCAGCCTTGGGGACTTATGAAGCTTTCTTT | CASSLVGWNPALGTYEAFF
few | TRBJ2-5 | TRBD2 | TRBV7-6 | 17 | TGTGCCAGCAGCTTCTCGATTTCGGCGGGAGTAGGAGAGACCCAGTACTTC | CASSFSISAGVGETQYF
NA | TRBJ1-1 | NA | TRBV7-2 | 17 | TGTGCCAGCAGCTTAGGGGAGCCTCAGGGTGGGAACACTGAAGCTTTCTTT | CASSLGEPQGGNTEAFF
NA | TRBJ1-5 | NA | TRBV28 | 15 | TGTGCCAGCGGAAGCGGGGGTATCAGCAATCAGCCCCAGCATTTT | CASGSGGISNQPQHF
NA | TRBJ2-3 | NA | TRBV4-1 | 15 | TGCGCCAGCAGCCAAGATGGGGGGAGTACAGATACGCAGTATTTT | CASSQDGGSTDTQYF
NA | TRBJ2-6 | NA | TRBV4-3 | 21 | TGCGCCAGCAGCCAAGATTATGGGGCGGACAGCCTCTTCTCTGGGGCCAACGTCCTGACTTTC | CASSQDYGADSLFSGANVLTF
NA | TRBJ2-7 | TRBD2 | TRBV5-1 | 15 | TGCGCCAGCAGCCACGCCGGGACTAGCGGGAGCGAGCAGTACTTC | CASSHAGTSGSEQYF
NA | TRBJ1-2 | NA | TRBV13 | 18 | TGTGCCAGCAGCCGGGACATCGGACCACCGGGGTCTAACTATGGCTACACCTTC | CASSRDIGPPGSNYGYTF
NA | TRBJ2-1 | TRBD2 | TRBV2 | 16 | TGTGCCAGCAGGTCCGCCGGGACTAGCGGTTACAATGAGCAGTTCTTC | CASRSAGTSGYNEQFF
NA | TRBJ1-4 | TRBD1 | TRBV6-6 | 15 | TGTGCCAGCAGGCCTCCGGGACAGCATAATGAAAAACTGTTTTTT | CASRPPGQHNEKLFF
NA | TRBJ2-6 | NA | TRBV5-4 | 14 | TGTGCCAGCAGCTTCCCCTCTGGGGCCAACGTCCTGACTTTC | CASSFPSGANVLTF